This paragraph reports one T cell receptor (beta chain). The V end lost 7 bases, the J end lost 8 bases, and 23 bases lay between the germline ends. This CDR3 has 15 amino acids. Germline-derived CDR1 and CDR2 are MNHNS and SASEGT. The CDR3 regions of TCR beta were amplified from RNA transcripts. Initially, a first-round RT-PCR of the TCR CDR3 employed the HTBI primer set. A single record per CDR3 protein comes from TCRdb applying MiXCR to the multiplex PCR reads. The sample lists fewer than 450,000 distinct CDR3 sequences, 17% occurring once. The sample originates from a study of T cells in Graves' hyperthyroidism and ophthalmopathy.

This TCR came from a woman in her 30s with Graves' hyperthyroidism that later progressed to Graves' ophthalmopathy. The genes are TRBV6-1 and TRBJ1-2; TRBD1 might be the D (5 bases). The sequenced sample consisted of blood. The CDR3 spells CASTTLGGVKPGYTF. The CDR3 bases are TGTGCCAGCACTACTCTTGGGGGGGTGAAACCCGGCTACACCTTC.